This T cell receptor (beta chain) was recorded in a study of blood T cell repertoires in COVID-19. At the level of the study: COVID-19 samples, acute and convalescent, were from the United States, Italy and Spain. PBMCs, B-cell-depleted T cells, or T cells provided the cDNA or gDNA that made up the material.

The CDR3 covers 16 residues. CDR1 and CDR2 (germline): SNHLY, FYNNEI. V gave up 3 bases and J gave up 4 bases; unmatched junction bases: 10. Original processing notes: Estimates of nucleated cell counts were drawn from the amplification of reference gene primers. Profiled with immunoSEQ multiplex PCR; TCRdb holds only in-frame clones, not every one. V and J calls and clone size follow that table, whereas D and trimming were derived from the DNA. The top ten hold roughly an eighth of the sample, which has about 58,000 clones, 89% seen once. In this sample, this clone turned up many times. The chain couples TRBV2 to TRBJ1-2; 8 bases agree with TRBD1. Sequencing was done on a sample of peripheral blood. The sequence was obtained from a woman aged 60 to 75 with active COVID-19. CDR3 nucleotides: TGTGCCAGCAGTGACTTTTCTGTAGACAGGGGCTATGGCTACACCTTC. This encodes CASSDFSVDRGYGYTF.